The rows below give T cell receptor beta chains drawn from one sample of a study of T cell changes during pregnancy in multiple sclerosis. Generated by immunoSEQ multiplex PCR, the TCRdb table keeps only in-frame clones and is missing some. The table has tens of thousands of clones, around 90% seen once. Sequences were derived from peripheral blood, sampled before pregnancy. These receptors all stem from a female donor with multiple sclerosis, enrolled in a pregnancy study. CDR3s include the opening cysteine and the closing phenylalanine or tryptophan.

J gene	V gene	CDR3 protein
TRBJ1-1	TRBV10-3	CAISDRVFGTEAFF
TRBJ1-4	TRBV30	CAWVDRDTNEKLFF
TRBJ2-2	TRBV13	CASSSGQGIFTGELFF
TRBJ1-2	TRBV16	CASSPLGTRDNYGYTF
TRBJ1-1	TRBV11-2	CASSPRENTEAFF
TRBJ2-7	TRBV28	CASSSQLAGGVEQYF
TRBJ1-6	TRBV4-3	CASSQKRDTSYNSPLHF
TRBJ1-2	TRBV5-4	CASSLARGQTNYGYTF
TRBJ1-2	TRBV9	CASSGEGVGNYGYTF
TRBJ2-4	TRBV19	CASCHGGSRNIQYF
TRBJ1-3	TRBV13	CASSRQGANSGNTIYF
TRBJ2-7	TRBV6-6	CASSYQPEGSYEQYF
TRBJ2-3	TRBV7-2	CASSSGESTDTQYF
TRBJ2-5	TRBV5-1	CASMLAGTPYQETQYF
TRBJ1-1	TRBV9	CASSVGPGFGGTEAFF
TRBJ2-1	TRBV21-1	CASSQIVLAGGEEQFF
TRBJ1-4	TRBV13	CASSSGGVEKLFF
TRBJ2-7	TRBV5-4	CASSLDGGTVGSEQYF
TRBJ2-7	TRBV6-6	CASSSGLAGVDEQYF
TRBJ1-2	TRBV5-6	CASSLGQLLNYGYTF
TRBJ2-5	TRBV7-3	CASSLGGRETQYF
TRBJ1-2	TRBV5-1	CASSPQGRGYTF
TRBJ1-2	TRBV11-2	CASSWEGQGNYGYTF
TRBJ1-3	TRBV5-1	CASTLGQGDGNTIYF
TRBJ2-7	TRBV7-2	CASSLSTTYEQYF
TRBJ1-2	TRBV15	CATSSRDRGRSGYTF
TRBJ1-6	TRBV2	CASSERGGLNSPLHF
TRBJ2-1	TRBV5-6	CASAPGLASHEQFF
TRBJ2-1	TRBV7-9	CASSLVGLAGGTYNEQFF